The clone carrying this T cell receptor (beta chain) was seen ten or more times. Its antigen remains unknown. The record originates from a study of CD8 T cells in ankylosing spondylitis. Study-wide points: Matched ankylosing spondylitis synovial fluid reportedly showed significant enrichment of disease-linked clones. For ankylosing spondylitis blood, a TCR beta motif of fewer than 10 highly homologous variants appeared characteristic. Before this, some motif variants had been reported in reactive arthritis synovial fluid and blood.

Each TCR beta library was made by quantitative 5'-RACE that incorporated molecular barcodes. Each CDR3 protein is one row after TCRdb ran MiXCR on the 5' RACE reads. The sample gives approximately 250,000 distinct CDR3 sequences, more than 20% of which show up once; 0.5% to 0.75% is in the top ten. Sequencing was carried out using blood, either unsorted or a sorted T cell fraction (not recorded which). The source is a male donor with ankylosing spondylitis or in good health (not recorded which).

The CDR3: CASSYSGAGNEQFF. CDR3 nucleotide sequence: TGTGCCAGCAGCTATAGCGGGGCGGGCAATGAGCAGTTCTTC. This chain links TRBV12-3 or TRBV12-4 with TRBJ2-1; 8 nucleotides match TRBD2. V gave up 6 bases and J gave up 6 bases; unmatched junction bases: 7. The CDR3 runs to 14 residues.